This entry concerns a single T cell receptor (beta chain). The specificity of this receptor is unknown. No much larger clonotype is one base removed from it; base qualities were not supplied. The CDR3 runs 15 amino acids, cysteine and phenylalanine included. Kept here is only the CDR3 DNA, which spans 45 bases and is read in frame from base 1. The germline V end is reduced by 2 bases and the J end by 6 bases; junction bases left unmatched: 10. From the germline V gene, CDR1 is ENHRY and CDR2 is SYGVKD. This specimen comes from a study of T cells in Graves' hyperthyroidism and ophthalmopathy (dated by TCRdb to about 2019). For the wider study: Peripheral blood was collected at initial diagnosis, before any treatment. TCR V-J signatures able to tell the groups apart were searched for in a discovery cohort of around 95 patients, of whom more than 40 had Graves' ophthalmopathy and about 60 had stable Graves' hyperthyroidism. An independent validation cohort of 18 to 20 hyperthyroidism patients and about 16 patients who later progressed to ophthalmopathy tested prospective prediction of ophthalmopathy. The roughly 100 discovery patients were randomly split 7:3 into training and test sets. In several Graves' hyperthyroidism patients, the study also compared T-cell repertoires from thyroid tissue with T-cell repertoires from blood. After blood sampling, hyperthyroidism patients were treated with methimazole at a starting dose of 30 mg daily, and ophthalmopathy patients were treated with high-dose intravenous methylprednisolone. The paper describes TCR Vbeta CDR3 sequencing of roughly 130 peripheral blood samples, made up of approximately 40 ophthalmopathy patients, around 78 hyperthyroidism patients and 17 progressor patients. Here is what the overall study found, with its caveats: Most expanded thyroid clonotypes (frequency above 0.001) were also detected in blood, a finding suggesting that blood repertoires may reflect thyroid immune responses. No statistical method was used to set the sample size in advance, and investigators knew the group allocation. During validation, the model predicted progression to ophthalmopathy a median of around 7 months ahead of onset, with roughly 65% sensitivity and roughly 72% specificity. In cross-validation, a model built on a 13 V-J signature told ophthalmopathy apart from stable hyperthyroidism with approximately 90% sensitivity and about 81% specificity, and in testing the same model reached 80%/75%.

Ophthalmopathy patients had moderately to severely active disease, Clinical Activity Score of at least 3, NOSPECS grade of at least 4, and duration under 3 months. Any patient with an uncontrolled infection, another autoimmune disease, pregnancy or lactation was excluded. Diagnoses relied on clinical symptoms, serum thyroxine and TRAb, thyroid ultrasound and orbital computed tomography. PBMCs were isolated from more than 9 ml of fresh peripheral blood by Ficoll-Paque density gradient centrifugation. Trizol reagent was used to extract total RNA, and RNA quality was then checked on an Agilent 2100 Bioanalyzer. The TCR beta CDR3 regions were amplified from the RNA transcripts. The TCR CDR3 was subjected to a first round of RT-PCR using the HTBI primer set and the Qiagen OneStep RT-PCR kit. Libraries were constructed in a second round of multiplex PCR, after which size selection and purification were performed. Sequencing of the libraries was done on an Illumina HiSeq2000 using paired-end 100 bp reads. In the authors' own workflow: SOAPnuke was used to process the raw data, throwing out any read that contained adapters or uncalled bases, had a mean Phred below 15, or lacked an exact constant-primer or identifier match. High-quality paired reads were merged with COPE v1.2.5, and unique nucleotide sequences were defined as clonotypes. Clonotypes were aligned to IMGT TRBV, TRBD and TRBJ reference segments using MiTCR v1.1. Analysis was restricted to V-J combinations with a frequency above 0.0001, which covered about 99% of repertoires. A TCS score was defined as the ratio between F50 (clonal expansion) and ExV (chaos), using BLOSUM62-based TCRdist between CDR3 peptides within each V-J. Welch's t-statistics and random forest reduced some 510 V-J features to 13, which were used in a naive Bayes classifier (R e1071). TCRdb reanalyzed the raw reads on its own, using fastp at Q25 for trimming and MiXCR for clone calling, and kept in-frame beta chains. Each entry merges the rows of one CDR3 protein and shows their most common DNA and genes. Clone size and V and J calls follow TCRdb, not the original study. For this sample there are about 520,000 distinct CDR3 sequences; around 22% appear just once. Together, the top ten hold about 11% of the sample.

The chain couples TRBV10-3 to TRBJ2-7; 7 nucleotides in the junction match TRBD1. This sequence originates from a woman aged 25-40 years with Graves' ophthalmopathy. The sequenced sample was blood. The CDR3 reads CAISELGQGDLEQYF. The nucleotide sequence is TGTGCCATCAGTGAGCTCGGGCAGGGGGACCTCGAGCAGTACTTC.